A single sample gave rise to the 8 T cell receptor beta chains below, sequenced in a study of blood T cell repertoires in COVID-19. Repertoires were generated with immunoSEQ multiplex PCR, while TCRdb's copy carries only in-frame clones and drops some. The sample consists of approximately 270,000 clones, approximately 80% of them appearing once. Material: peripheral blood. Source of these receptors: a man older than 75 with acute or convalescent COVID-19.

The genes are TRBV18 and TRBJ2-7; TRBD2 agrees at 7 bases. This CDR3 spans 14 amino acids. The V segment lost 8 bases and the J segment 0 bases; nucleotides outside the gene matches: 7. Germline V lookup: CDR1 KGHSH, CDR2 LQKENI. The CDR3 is CASLRERDSYEQYF. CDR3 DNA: TGTGCCAGCCTTCGGGAGCGGGACTCCTACGAGCAGTACTTC. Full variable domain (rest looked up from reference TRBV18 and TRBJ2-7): NAGVMQNPRHLVRRRGQEARLRCSPMKGHSHVYWYRQLPEEGLKFMVYLQKENIIDESGMPKERFSAEFPKEGPSILRIQQVVRGDSAAYFCASLRERDSYEQYFGPGTRLTVT.

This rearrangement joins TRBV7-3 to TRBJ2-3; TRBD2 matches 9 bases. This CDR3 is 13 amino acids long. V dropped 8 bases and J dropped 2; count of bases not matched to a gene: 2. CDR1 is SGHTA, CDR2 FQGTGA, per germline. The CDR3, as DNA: TGTGCCAGCGCGGGAGGGCCCACAGATACGCAGTATTTT. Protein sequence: CASAGGPTDTQYF.

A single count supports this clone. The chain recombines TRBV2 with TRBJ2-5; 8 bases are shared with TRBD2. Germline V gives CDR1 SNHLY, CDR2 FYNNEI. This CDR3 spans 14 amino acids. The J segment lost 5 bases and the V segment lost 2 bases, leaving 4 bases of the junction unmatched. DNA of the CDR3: TGTGCCAGCAGTGAAAGCGGGAGAGGGGAGACCCAGTACTTC. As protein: CASSESGRGETQYF.

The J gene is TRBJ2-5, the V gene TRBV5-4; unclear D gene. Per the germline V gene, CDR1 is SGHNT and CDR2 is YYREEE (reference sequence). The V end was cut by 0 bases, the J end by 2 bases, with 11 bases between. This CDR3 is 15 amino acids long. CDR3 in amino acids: CASSLGPSEQETQYF. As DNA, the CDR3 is TGTGCCAGCAGCTTGGGGCCTTCGGAGCAAGAGACCCAGTACTTC.

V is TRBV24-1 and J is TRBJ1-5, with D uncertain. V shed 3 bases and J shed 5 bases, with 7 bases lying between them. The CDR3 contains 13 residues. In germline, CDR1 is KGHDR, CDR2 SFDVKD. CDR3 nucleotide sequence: TGTGCCACCAGTGATCCAGGCTATCAGCCCCAGCATTTT. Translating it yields CATSDPGYQPQHF.

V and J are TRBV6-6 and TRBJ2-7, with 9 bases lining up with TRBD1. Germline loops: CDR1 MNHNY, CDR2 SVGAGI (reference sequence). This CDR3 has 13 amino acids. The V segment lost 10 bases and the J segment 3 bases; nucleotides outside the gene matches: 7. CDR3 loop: CATAGQGVYEQYF. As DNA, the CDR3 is TGTGCCACCGCGGGACAGGGAGTCTACGAGCAGTACTTC.

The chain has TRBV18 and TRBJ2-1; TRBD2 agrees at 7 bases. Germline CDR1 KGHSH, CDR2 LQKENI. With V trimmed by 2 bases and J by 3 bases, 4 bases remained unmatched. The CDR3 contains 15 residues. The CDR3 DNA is TGTGCCAGCTCACCAAACGGGGGGTTCTACAATGAGCAGTTCTTC. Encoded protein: CASSPNGGFYNEQFF.

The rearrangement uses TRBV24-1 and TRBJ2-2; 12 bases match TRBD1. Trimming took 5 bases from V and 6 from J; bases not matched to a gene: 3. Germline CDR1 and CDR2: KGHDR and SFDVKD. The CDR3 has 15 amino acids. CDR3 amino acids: CATSVGTGGPGELFF. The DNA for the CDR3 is TGTGCCACCAGTGTGGGGACAGGGGGCCCCGGGGAGCTGTTTTTT.